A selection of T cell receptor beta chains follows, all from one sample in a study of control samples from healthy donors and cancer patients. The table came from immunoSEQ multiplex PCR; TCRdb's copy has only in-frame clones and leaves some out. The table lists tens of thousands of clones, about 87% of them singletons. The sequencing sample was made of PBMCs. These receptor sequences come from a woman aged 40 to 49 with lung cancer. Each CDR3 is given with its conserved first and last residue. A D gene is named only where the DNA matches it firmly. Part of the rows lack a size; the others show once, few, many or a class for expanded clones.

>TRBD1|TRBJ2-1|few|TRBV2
TGTGCCAGCCAGGACAGGGGGTACAATGAGCAGTTCTTC
CASQDRGYNEQFF
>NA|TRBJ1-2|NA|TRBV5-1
TGCGCCAGCAGCTTGAACGGTGGGACTTATGGCTACACCTTC
CASSLNGGTYGYTF
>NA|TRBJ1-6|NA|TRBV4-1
TGCGCCAGCAGCCAAGGCAATTCACCCCTCCACTTT
CASSQGNSPLHF
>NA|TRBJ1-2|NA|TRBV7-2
TGTGCCAGCAGCTTATCAGGGTATGGCTACACCTTC
CASSLSGYGYTF
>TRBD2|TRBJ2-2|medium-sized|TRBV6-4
TGTGCCAGCAGTGAAAGCGGGGGGGCCACCGGGGAGCTGTTTTTT
CASSESGGATGELFF
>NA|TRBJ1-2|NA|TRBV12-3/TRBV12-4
TGTGCCAGCAGTTTGGGCCGAATTGAGGGCTACACCTTC
CASSLGRIEGYTF
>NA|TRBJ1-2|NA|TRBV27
TGTGCCAGCAGTTTATCTGGGGGGCGCGTCGGCTACACCTTC
CASSLSGGRVGYTF
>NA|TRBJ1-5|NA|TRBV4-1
TGCGCCAGCAGCCAAGATGAGGATCAGCCCCAGCATTTT
CASSQDEDQPQHF
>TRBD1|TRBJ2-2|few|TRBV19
TGTGCCAGTACCGGGACAGTCAACACCGGGGAGCTGTTTTTT
CASTGTVNTGELFF
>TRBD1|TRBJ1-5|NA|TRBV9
TGTGCCAGCAGCGCGAGTGGAGGGGGCGGTCAGCCCCAGCATTTT
CASSASGGGGQPQHF
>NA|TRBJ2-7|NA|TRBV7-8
TGTGCCAGCAGCTTACCGGGGTCCTATGAGCAGTACTTC
CASSLPGSYEQYF
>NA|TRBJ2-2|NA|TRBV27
TGTGCCAGCAGCCTCTGGACGACCAGCACCGGGGAGCTGTTTTTT
CASSLWTTSTGELFF
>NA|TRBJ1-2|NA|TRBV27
TGTGCCAGCAGTAATTCGGCGGGACACGTGGCTGGCTACACCTTC
CASSNSAGHVAGYTF
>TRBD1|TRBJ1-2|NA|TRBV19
TGTGCCAGTAGTATCCAACGGGGGACAGGGCTTGGAGGCTACACCTTC
CASSIQRGTGLGGYTF
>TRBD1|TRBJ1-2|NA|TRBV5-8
TGTGCCAGCAGCTTGACAGGGGCGGATGGCTACACCTTC
CASSLTGADGYTF
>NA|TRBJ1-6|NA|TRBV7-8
TGTGCCAGCAGCCAGGGGTCGGAGGGAAGTTCACCCCTCCACTTT
CASSQGSEGSSPLHF
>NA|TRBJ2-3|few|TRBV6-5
TGTGCCAGCGGAAAGGGGGGGTTCGGCACAGATACGCAGTATTTT
CASGKGGFGTDTQYF
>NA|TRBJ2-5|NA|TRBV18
TGTGCCAGCTCACCACGAACAGTTCAAGAGACCCAGTACTTC
CASSPRTVQETQYF
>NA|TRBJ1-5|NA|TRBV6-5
TGTGCCAGCGCACTTGGGCTAGATCAGCCCCAGCATTTT
CASALGLDQPQHF
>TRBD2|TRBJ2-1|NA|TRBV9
TGTGCCAGCAGCGTTAGCGGGGCTAGCTCCTACAATGAGCAGTTCTTC
CASSVSGASSYNEQFF
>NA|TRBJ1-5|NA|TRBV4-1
TGCGCCAGCAGCCAAGAGACACCTGGAAGTCAGCCCCAGCATTTT
CASSQETPGSQPQHF
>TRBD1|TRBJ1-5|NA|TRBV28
TGTGCCAGCAGGACAGGGGGCAGCCAGCCCCAGCATTTT
CASRTGGSQPQHF
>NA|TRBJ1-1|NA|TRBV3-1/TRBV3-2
TGTGCCAGCAGCCACAGCGCACCCCCGGGGAACACTGAAGCTTTCTTT
CASSHSAPPGNTEAFF
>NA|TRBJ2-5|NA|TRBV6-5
TGTGCCAGCAGTTACACGGGGTACCAAGAGACCCAGTACTTC
CASSYTGYQETQYF
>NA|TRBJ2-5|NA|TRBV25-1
TGTGCCAGCAGTGGGACAGAAAAGGAAGAGACCCAGTACTTC
CASSGTEKEETQYF
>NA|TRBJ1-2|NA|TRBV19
TGTGCCAGTAGTGTCGTTGCAGGGCCGAACTATGGCTACACCTTC
CASSVVAGPNYGYTF
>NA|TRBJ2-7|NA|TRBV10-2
TGCGCCAGCAGTCATTCCTACCGATTCGCCTACGAGCAGTACTTC
CASSHSYRFAYEQYF
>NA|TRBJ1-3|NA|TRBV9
TGTGCCAGCAGCGTAGGGAACAGGGCTGGAAACACCATATATTTT
CASSVGNRAGNTIYF
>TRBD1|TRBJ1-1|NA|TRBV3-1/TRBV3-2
TGTGCCAGCAGCCAAGGCAGGGGGATACCAGAAGCTTTCTTT
CASSQGRGIPEAFF
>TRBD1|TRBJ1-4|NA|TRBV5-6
TGTGCCAGCAGCCTATGGACAGGGACGACTAATGAAAAACTGTTTTTT
CASSLWTGTTNEKLFF
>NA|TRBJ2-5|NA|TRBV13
TGTGCCAGCAGCTTGGGTGCGGGTTACTCAACCATGGAGACCCAGTACTTC
CASSLGAGYSTMETQYF
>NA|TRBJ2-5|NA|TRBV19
TGTGCCAGTAGTATAGTAGGGCCGGTACGGAAAGAGACCCAGTACTTC
CASSIVGPVRKETQYF
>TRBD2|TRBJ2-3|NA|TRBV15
TGTGCCACCAGCAGAGCAGGGCGGGGGGGCCCAGATACGCAGTATTTT
CATSRAGRGGPDTQYF